This TCR beta chain originates from a study of T cell changes during pregnancy in multiple sclerosis. The data were produced by immunoSEQ multiplex PCR, yet TCRdb's version contains in-frame clones alone and is incomplete. The sample carries approximately 69,000 clones, 75% to 95% recorded once. V was cut by 1 base and J by 5 bases, with 11 bases left in between. Germline V gene lookup returns CDR1 LNHNV and CDR2 YYDKDF (reference sequence). The CDR3 loop spans 14 amino acids. The sequenced sample was CD4+ T cells from peripheral blood mononuclear cells, obtained in the third trimester of pregnancy. The J gene is TRBJ1-2, the V gene TRBV15; D is undetermined. This clonotype originated in a female donor in good health, enrolled as a control in a pregnancy study. CDR3 in amino acids: CATSRGPGYYGYTF. CDR3 bases: TGTGCCACCAGCAGAGGGCCAGGATATTATGGCTACACCTTC.